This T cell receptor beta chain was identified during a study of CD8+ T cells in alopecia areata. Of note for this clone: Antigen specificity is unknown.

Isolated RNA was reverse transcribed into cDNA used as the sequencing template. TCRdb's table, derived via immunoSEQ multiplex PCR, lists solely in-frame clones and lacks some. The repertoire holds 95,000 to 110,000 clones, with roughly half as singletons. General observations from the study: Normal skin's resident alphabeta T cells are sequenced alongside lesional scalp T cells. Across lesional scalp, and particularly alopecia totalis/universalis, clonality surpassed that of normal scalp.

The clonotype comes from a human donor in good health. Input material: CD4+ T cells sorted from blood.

The CDR3 nucleotides are TGTGCCAGTAGTACCCCCGGGAGGGGCGCTCGAGGCTATGGCTACACCTTC. Its protein product is CASSTPGRGARGYGYTF. The chain carries TRBV19 and TRBJ1-2; perhaps TRBD1 as D (5 bases). The CDR3 runs 17 residues. With 4 bases removed from V and 4 bases from J, the gap between germline ends came to 22 bases. Germline CDR1 LNHDA, CDR2 SQIVND (reference sequence). Supplemented by reference TRBV19 and TRBJ1-2, the full variable domain reads DGGITQSPKYLFRKEGQNVTLSCEQNLNHDAMYWYRQDPGQGLRLIYYSQIVNDFQKGDIAEGYSVSREKKESFPLTVTSAQKNPTAFYLCASSTPGRGARGYGYTFGSGTRLTVV.